These T cell receptor beta chains were read from a single sample in a study of CD8+CD57+ T cells in acquired aplastic anemia. From the reads, TCRdb called clonotypes with MiXCR, one entry per CDR3 protein. The sample lists some 160,000 distinct CDR3 sequences, about 45% occurring once. The source material was sorted CD4+, CD8+, or CD8+CD57+ T cells (not recorded which) from PBMCs. These receptor sequences come from a human donor with aplastic anemia. Both conserved end residues are trimmed from each CDR3.

j_call v_call cdr3_aa
TRBJ2-4 TRBV5-1 ANSSSTGEGRIAKNIQY
TRBJ2-7 TRBV20-1 SARGHEFLEQY
TRBJ1-6 TRBV20-1 SASQGGGYNSPLH
TRBJ2-5 TRBV7-9 ASSFSGGHQETQY
TRBJ2-3 TRBV6-4 ASSDLGEGGADTQY
TRBJ1-1 TRBV7-8 ASSLFRWEAF
TRBJ1-2 TRBV29-1 SVGGQGANYGYT
TRBJ1-5 TRBV19 ASCPDRGSNQPQH
TRBJ1-4 TRBV6-5 AISYDGSGPEKLF
TRBJ1-2 TRBV12-3/TRBV12-4 ASSASGTLGGYT
TRBJ2-1 TRBV7-9 ASSPNPDNEQF
TRBJ2-1 TRBV6-2/TRBV6-3 ASTIRDFYNEQF
TRBJ2-3 TRBV5-1 ASSGGQVGSTDTQY
TRBJ2-5 TRBV7-2 ASSRQVQETQY
TRBJ2-7 TRBV10-1 ASGADSVQDEQY
TRBJ2-1 TRBV15 ATSREGGEQF
TRBJ2-6 TRBV19 ASSIVGSTNVLT
TRBJ2-7 TRBV7-8 ASSLAGLEQY
TRBJ1-2 TRBV19 ASSIPSGTGSYGYT
TRBJ1-4 TRBV5-1 ASSLDRANEKLF
TRBJ2-7 TRBV18 ASSPSLGQGFYEQY
TRBJ2-1 TRBV10-3 AISSEEASGMIEQF
TRBJ1-2 TRBV6-1 ASRRTDGYT
TRBJ2-7 TRBV29-1 SVEGGETGGSYEQY
TRBJ1-5 TRBV15 ATSRVRGYNQPQH
TRBJ2-5 TRBV15 ATSRDIGGTQETQY